Following are 8 T cell receptor beta chains from one sample sequenced in a study of blood T cells in healthy people across ages. For the second PCR, which ran for 7 to 11 cycles, a sample-barcoded 5' primer and a J-beta primer mix were used. TCRdb processed the 5' RACE reads anew with MiXCR; each CDR3 protein has one entry. This table has around 1.5 million distinct CDR3 sequences, 30% to 40% appearing once. The sample taken for sequencing was blood. The receptors come from a woman aged 25 to 39 in good health.

As concerns this clonotype: A single base separates this from a much larger clone, so it may be a read error. V is TRBV6-6 and J is TRBJ2-5; 10 bases align to TRBD1. The germline CDR1 and CDR2 sequences are MNHNY and SVGAGI (reference sequence). The CDR3 runs to 17 residues. CDR3 sequence reads: CACSSETGGNLRETQYF. In nucleotides, the CDR3 is TGTGCCTGCAGTTCCGAGACAGGGGGCAATCTCCGGGAGACCCAGTACTTC.

The chain combines TRBV27 with TRBJ1-5, with unresolved D. The CDR3 runs to 14 residues. V gave up 3 bases and J gave up 5 bases, with 11 bases separating them. Germline values: CDR1 MNHEY, CDR2 SMNVEV (reference sequence). The CDR3 region has the DNA TGTGCCAGCAGTTTGTCGGGAGGTTATCAGCCCCAGCATTTT. Protein: CASSLSGGYQPQHF.

This sequence joins TRBV6-2 or TRBV6-3 and TRBJ2-1, with 9 bases identical to TRBD2. J gave up 12 bases and V 3 bases, and 9 bases lay outside the gene matches. The V gene's germline CDR1 is MNHEY and CDR2 SVGEGT. The CDR3 length is 14 residues. The CDR3 DNA is TGTGCCAGCAGTTATCGCGGGAGGGCCGATGGGCAGTTCTTC. It is translated as CASSYRGRADGQFF.

The table lists this clonotype with many counts. The chain links TRBV3-1 to TRBJ2-5, with D maybe TRBD2 (6 bases). The germline CDR1 and CDR2 sequences are LGHDT and YNNKEL (reference sequence). The CDR3 spans 14 residues. V lost 3 bases, J lost 3 bases, and 11 bases lay in between. CDR3 coding DNA: TGTGCCAGCAGCCAGGAACTAGCAGAAGAGACCCAGTACTTC. As protein: CASSQELAEETQYF.

The chain is built from TRBV6-5 and TRBJ2-5; 9 positions match TRBD2. J was trimmed by 5 bases and V by 7 bases; bases with no gene match: 8. Germline CDR1 reads MNHEY; CDR2 reads SVGAGI. The CDR3 sequence is 14 residues long. The CDR3 nucleotides are TGTGCCAGCACCAGCGGGGGGCCAGGGGAGACCCAGTACTTC. As protein: CASTSGGPGETQYF.

The chain is built from TRBV20-1 and TRBJ2-2; no definite D call. Germline assignment: CDR1 DFQATT and CDR2 SNEGSKA (reference sequence). Between the trimmed V and J ends, which lost 6 bases and 5 bases, there was a span of 10 bases. The CDR3 has 12 amino acids. The CDR3 DNA follows: TGCAGTGCCTCAAGGGTAACCGGGGAGCTGTTTTTT. Translation gives CSASRVTGELFF.

This clonotype was observed a few times. The rearrangement uses TRBV29-1 and TRBJ2-2, with D hard to call. The CDR3 has 11 residues. Looked up from germline, CDR1 is SQVTM and CDR2 is ANQGSEA. V lost 4 bases, J lost 6 bases, and 6 bases lay in between. CDR3 amino acids: CSVGYSGELFF. CDR3 nucleotide sequence: TGCAGCGTTGGATATTCCGGGGAGCTGTTTTTT.

To note about this clonotype: Compared with germline, one end of the junction differs, possibly owing to a read error. The V gene is TRBV28, the J gene TRBJ2-1, with D perhaps TRBD1 or TRBD2 (5 bases each). Germline V gene data show CDR1 as MDHEN and CDR2 as SYDVKM. This CDR3 region has 12 residues. In DNA, the CDR3 is TGTGCCAGCAGTTTCGACGGCAGGGAGCGGTTCTTC. It is translated as CASSFDGRERFF.